The entry that follows covers one T cell receptor (beta chain) sequence. This CDR3 comprises 13 residues. V shed 3 bases and J 6 bases; nucleotides not matched to a gene: 4. Germline values: CDR1 SGHTA, CDR2 FQGTGA. The data were produced by immunoSEQ multiplex PCR, yet TCRdb's version contains in-frame clones alone and is incomplete. The table lists 150,000 to 200,000 clones, about nine tenths of them singletons. This record comes from a study of blood T cell repertoires in COVID-19. The specimen sequenced was peripheral blood. The sequence derives from a man aged 55 to 69 with acute or convalescent COVID-19. This chain connects TRBV7-3 to TRBJ1-1, with 7 positions matching TRBD1. In DNA form, the CDR3 reads TGTGCCAGCAGCTTTACAGGGGTCTCTGAAGCTTTCTTT. Translated: CASSFTGVSEAFF. Filled out from reference TRBV7-3 and TRBJ1-1, the complete variable domain reads GAGVSQTPSNKVTEKGKYVELRCDPISGHTALYWYRQSLGQGPEFLIYFQGTGAADDSGLPNDRFFAVRPEGSVSTLKIQRTERGDSAVYLCASSFTGVSEAFFGQGTRLTVV.